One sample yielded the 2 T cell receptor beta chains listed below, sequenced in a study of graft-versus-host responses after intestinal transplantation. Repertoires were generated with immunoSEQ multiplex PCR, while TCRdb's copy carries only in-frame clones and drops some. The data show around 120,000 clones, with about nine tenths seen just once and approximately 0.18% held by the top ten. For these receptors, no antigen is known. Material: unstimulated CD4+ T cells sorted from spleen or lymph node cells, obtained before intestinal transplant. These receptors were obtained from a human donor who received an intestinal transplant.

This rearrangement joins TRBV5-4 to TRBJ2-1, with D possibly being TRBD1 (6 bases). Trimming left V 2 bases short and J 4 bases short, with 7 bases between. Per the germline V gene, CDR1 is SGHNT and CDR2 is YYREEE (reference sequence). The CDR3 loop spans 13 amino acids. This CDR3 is CASSFDRYNEQFF. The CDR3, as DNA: TGTGCCAGCAGCTTTGACAGGTACAATGAGCAGTTCTTC.

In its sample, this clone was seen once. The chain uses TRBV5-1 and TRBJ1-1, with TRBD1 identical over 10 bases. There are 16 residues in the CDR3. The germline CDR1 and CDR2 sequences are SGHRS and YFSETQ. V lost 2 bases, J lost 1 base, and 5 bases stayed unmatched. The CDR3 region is CASSFTGTGANTEAFF. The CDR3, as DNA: TGCGCCAGCAGCTTTACGGGGACAGGGGCGAACACTGAAGCTTTCTTT. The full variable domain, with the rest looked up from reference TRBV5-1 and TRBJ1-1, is KAGVTQTPRYLIKTRGQQVTLSCSPISGHRSVSWYQQTPGQGLQFLFEYFSETQRNKGNFPGRFSGRQFSNSRSEMNVSTLELGDSALYLCASSFTGTGANTEAFFGQGTRLTVV.